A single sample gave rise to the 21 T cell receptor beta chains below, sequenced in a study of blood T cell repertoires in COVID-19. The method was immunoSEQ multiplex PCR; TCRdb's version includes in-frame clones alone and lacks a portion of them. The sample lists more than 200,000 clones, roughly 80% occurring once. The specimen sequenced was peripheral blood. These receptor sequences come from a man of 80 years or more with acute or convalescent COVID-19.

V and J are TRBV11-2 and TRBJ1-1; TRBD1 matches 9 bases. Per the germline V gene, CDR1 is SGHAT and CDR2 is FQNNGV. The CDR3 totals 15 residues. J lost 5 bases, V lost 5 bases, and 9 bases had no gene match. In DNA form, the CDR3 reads TGTGCCAGCAGCGTTCCGGGACAGGGTAAAACTGAAGCTTTCTTT. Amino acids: CASSVPGQGKTEAFF.

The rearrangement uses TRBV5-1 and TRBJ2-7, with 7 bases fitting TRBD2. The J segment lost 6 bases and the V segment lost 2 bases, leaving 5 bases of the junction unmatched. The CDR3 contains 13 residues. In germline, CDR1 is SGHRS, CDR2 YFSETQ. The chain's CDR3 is CASSFSREGEQYF. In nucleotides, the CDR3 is TGCGCCAGCAGCTTCAGCAGGGAGGGCGAGCAGTACTTC.

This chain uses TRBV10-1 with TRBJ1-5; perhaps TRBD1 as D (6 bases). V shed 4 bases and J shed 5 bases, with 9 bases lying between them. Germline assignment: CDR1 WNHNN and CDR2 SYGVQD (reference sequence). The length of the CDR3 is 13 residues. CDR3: CASSGQAHQPQHF. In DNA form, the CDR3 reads TGCGCCAGCAGTGGACAGGCTCATCAGCCCCAGCATTTT.

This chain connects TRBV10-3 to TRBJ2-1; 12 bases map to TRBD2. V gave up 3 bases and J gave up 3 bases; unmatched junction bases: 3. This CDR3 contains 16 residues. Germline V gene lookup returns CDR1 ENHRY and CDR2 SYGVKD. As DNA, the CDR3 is TGTGCCATCAGTGACCAACTAGCGGGGGGCTACAATGAGCAGTTCTTC. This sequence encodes CAISDQLAGGYNEQFF.

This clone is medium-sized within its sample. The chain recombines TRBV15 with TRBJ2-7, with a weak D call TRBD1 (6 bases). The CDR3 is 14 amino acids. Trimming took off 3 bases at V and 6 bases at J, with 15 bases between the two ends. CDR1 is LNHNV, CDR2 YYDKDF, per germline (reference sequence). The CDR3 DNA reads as TGTGCCACCAGCAGGGGGCCCTGGGGGCGCGAGCAGTACTTC. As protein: CATSRGPWGREQYF.

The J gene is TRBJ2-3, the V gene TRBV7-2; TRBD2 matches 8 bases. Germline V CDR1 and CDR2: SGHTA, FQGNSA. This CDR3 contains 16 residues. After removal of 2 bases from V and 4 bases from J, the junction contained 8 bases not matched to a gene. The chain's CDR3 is CASSLNGGRIADTQYF. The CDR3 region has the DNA TGTGCCAGCAGCTTAAATGGCGGGAGGATAGCAGATACGCAGTATTTT.

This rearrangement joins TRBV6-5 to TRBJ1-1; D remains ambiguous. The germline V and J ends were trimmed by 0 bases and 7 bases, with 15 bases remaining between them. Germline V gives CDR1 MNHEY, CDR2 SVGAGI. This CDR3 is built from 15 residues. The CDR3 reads CASSYSNRGFVEAFF. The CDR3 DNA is TGTGCCAGCAGTTACTCGAACCGAGGGTTCGTTGAAGCTTTCTTT.

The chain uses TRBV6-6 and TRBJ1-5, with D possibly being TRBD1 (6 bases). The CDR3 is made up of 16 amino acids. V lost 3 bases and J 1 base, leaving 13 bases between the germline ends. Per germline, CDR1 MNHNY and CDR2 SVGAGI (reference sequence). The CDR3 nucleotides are TGTGCCAGCAGTTATCCCACAGGGCGAAGCAATCAGCCCCAGCATTTT. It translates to CASSYPTGRSNQPQHF.

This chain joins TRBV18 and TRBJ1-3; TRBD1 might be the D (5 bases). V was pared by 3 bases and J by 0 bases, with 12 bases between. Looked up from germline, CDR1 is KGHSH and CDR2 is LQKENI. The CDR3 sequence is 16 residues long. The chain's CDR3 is CASSPDNPPSGNTIYF. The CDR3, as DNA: TGTGCCAGCTCACCGGACAACCCGCCCTCTGGAAACACCATATATTTT.

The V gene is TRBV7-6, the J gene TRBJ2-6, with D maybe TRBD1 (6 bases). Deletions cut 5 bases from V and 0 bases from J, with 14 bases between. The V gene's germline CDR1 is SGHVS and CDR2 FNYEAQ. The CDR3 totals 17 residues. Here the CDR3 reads CASSPPGHLSGANVLTF. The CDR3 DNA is TGTGCCAGCAGCCCACCGGGACACCTCTCTGGGGCCAACGTCCTGACTTTC.

The CDR3 sequence: CASSVGRSGRVKNEQFF. The CDR3 nucleotides are TGTGCCAGCAGTGTTGGTCGTAGCGGGAGGGTTAAGAATGAGCAGTTCTTC. The chain is built from TRBV2 and TRBJ2-1; TRBD2 agrees at 11 bases. CDR3 size: 17 residues. V lost 4 bases to trimming and J lost 7 bases; unmatched junction nucleotides: 12. Germline V gene sequence: CDR1 SNHLY, CDR2 FYNNEI.

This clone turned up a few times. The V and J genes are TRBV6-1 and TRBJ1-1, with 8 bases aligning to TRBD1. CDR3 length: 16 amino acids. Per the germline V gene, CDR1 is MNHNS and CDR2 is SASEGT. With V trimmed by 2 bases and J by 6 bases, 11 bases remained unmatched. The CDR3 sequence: CASSEQGASPFAEAFF. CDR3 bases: TGTGCCAGCAGTGAACAGGGGGCGAGCCCGTTCGCTGAAGCTTTCTTT.

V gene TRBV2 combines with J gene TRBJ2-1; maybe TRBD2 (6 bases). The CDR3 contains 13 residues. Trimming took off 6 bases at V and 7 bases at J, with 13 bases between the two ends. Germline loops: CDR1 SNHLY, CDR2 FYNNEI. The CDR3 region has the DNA TGTGCCAGCAGGACTCAGGGAGGAAATGAGCAGTTCTTC. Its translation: CASRTQGGNEQFF.

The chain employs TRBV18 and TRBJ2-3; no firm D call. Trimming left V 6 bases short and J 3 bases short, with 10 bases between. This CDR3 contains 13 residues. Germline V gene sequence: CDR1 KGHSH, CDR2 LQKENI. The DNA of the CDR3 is TGTGCCAGCTCGCACCGACTGACAGATACGCAGTATTTT. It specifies CASSHRLTDTQYF.

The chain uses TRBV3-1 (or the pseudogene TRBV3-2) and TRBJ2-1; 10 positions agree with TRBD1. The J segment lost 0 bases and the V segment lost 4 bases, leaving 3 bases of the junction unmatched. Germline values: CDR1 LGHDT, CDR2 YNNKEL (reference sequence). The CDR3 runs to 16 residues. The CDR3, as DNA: TGTGCCAGCAGCCCCAGGACAGGGGGCTCCTACAATGAGCAGTTCTTC. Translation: CASSPRTGGSYNEQFF.

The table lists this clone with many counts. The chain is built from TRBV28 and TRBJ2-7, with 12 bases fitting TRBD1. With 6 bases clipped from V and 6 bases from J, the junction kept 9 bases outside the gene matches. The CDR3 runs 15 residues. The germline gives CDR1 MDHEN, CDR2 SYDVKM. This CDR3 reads CASSQGGQGATEQYF. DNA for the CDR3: TGTGCCAGCAGCCAAGGGGGACAGGGGGCAACCGAGCAGTACTTC.

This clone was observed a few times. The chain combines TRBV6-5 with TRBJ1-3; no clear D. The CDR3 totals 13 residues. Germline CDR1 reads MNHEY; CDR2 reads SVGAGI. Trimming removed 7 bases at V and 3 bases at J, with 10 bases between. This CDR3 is CASKYKSGNTIYF. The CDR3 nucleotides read TGTGCCAGCAAGTACAAAAGTGGAAACACCATATATTTT.

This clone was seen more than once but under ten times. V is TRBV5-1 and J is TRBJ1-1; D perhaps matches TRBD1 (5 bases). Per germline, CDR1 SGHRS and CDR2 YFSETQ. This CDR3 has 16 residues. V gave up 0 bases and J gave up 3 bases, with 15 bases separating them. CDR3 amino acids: CASSLGGLQAHTEAFF. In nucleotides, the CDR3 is TGCGCCAGCAGCTTGGGGGGACTTCAAGCCCACACTGAAGCTTTCTTT.

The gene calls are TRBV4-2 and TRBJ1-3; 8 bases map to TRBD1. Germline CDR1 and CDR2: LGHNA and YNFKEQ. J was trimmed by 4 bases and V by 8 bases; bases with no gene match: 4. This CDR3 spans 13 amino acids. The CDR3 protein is CASCRGPGNTIYF. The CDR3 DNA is TGTGCCAGCTGCAGGGGGCCAGGAAACACCATATATTTT.

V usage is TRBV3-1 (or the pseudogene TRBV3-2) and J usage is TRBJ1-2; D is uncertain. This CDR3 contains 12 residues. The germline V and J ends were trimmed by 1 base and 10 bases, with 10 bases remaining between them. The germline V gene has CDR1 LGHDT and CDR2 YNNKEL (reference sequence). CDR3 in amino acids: CASSQAPTHYTF. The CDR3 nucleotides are TGTGCCAGCAGCCAAGCGCCGACTCACTACACCTTC.

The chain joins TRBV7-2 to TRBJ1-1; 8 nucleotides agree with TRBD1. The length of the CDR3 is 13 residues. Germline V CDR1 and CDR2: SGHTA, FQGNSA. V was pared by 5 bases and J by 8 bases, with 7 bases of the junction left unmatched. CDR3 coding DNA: TGTGCCAGCAGCATACTACAGGGGGGGGAAGCTTTCTTT. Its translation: CASSILQGGEAFF.